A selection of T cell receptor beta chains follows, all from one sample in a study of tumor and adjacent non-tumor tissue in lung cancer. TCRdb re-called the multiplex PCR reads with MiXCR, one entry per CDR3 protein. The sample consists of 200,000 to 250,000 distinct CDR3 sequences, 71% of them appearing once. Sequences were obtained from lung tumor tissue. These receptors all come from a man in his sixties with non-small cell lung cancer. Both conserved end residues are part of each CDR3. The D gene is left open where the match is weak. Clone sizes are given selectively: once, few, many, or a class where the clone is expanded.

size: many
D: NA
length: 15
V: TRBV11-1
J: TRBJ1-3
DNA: TGTGCCAGCAGCTCCGGAGCCAGCTCTGGAAACACCATATATTTT
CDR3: CASSSGASSGNTIYF

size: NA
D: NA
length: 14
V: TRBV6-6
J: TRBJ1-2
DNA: TGCGCCAGCAGTTACCAGGCCGACTCCTATGGCTACACCTTC
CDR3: CASSYQADSYGYTF

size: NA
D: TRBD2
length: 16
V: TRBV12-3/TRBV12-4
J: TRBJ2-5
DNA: TGTGCCTGCAATTCCACGACTAGCGGGAGTACCGAGACCCAGTACTTC
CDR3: CACNSTTSGSTETQYF

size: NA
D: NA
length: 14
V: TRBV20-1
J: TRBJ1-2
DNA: TGCAGTGCTAGAGATGTACAGGAGGACTATGACTACACATTC
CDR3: CSARDVQEDYDYTF

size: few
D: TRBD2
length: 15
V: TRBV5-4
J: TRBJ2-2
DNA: TGTGCCAGCAGCTTCGGGGGGGCCTCTGCCGGGGAGCTGTTTTTT
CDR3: CASSFGGASAGELFF

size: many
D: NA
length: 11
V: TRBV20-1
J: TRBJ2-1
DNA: TGCAGTGCAACAGGGTTCGATGAGCAGTTCTTC
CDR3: CSATGFDEQFF

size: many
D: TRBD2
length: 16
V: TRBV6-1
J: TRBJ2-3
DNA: TGTGCCAGCAGTGAAGCGTCGGGAGGAGGGCAGGATACGCAGTATTTT
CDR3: CASSEASGGGQDTQYF

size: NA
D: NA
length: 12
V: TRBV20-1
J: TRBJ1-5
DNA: TGCAGTGCTAGAATCCCGAATCAGCCCCAGCATTTT
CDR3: CSARIPNQPQHF

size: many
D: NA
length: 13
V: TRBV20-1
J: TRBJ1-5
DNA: TGCAGTGCCACTCAGGGCCTCAATCAGCCCCAGCATTTT
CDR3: CSATQGLNQPQHF

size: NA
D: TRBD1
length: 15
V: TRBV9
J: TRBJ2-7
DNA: TGTGCCAGCAGCGTAGCTTGGGACAGCTACTACGAGCAGTACTTC
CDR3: CASSVAWDSYYEQYF

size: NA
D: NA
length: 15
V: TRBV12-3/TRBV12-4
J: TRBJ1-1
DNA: TGTGCCAGCAGTTTTAACGTCGGGGTATTCACTAAAGCTTTCTTT
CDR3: CASSFNVGVFTKAFF

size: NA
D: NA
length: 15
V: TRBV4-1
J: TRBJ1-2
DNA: TGCGCCAACAGCCAAGGGCCGGCGGCAGACTATGGCTACACCTTC
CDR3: CANSQGPAADYGYTF

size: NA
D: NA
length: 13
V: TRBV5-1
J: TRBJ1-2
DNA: TGCGCCAGCAGTTTCGGGGGTGGCTATGGCTACACCTTC
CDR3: CASSFGGGYGYTF

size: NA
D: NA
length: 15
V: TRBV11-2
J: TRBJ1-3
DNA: TGTGCCACTAGCTTAGGAGGTGGCCCCGGAAACACCATATATTTT
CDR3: CATSLGGGPGNTIYF

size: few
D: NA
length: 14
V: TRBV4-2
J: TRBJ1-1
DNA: TGTGCCAGCAGCCAAGATACCGACGGTCGGAGGGCTTTCTTT
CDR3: CASSQDTDGRRAFF

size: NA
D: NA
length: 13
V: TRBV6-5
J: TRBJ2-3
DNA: TGTGCCAGTAGTTATGATGGAACGGCCGCGCATTATTTT
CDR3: CASSYDGTAAHYF

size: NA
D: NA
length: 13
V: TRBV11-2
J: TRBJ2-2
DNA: TGTTCCAGCAGCTTAGAGAGGGCCTGGGAGCTGTTTTTT
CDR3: CSSSLERAWELFF

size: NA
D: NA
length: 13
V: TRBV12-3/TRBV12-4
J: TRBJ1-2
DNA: TGTGCCAGCAGACTAGAGACAGTTGCTGGCTACACCTTC
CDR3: CASRLETVAGYTF

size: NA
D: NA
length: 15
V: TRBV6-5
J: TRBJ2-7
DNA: TGTGCCAGCGGCAATGGGGGAGCCACTAGCTACGAGCAGTGCTTC
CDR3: CASGNGGATSYEQCF

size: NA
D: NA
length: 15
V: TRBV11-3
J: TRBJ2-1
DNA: TGTGCCAGCAGCTTAGCGGGAGTCGCCTACAAGGAGCAGTTCTTC
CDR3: CASSLAGVAYKEQFF

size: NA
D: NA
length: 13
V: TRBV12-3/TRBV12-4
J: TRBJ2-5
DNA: TGTGCCAGCAGTTTTAAGGGGGGGGCAGCCCAGTACTTC
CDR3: CASSFKGGAAQYF

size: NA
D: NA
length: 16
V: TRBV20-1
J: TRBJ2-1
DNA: TGCAGAGTCGACAACCCTCTAGCTGGAACCTACAATGAGCAGTTCTTC
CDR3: CRVDNPLAGTYNEQFF

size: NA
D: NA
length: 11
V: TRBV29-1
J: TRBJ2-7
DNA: TGCAGCGCTGAGACAGGCTACGAGCAGTACTTC
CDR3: CSAETGYEQYF

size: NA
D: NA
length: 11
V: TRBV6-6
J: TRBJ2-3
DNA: TGTGCCAGCAGTTTGGAGCATACGCAGTATTTT
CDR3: CASSLEHTQYF

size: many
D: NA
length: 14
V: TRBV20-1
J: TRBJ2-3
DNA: TGCAGTGCTAGAGGGCAGGGGAAGGTAGATACGCAGTATTTT
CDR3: CSARGQGKVDTQYF

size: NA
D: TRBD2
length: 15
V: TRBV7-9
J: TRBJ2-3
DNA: TGTGTCAGCGGCCCGCAGACTAGCGGAGCTGATACGCAGTATTTT
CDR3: CVSGPQTSGADTQYF

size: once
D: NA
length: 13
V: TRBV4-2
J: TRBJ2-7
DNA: TGTGCCTTCCCCCTATCTAAAAGAGGGGAGCGGTACTTC
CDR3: CAFPLSKRGERYF

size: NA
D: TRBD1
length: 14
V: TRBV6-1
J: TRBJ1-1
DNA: TGTGCCAGCAGTGAGCCGGGACAGGCTTCGGATGCTTTCTTT
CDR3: CASSEPGQASDAFF

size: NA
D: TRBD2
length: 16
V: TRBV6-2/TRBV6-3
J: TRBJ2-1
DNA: TGTGCCAGCAGTTCGCTAGCGGGAGCGCCCTACGATGAGCAGTTCTTC
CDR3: CASSSLAGAPYDEQFF

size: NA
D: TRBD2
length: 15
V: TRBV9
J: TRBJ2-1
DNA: TGTGCCAGCAATCCTAGCGGGGGGTCATACAATGAGCAGTTCTTC
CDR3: CASNPSGGSYNEQFF

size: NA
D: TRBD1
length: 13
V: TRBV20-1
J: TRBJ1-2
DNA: TGCATTGCGCCTGGGACAGGACGGAATGGCTACACCTTC
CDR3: CIAPGTGRNGYTF

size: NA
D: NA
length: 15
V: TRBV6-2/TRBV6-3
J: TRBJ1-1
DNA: TGTGCCAGCAGTTACGGGCAGGGGTTCCGGACTGATGCTTTCTTT
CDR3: CASSYGQGFRTDAFF

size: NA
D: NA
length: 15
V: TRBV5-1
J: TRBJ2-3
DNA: TGCGCCAGCAGCTTGGCTGGCGTCCGCACAGATACGCAGTATTTT
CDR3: CASSLAGVRTDTQYF

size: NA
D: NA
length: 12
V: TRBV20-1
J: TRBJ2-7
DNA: TGCAGTACTAGGAGAGGGGAAAACGAGCAGTACTTC
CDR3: CSTRRGENEQYF

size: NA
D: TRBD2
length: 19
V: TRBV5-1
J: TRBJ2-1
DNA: TGCGCCAGCAGCTTGTTGGGGCTAGCGGGGACCAGCTCCTACAATGAGCAGTTCTTC
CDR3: CASSLLGLAGTSSYNEQFF

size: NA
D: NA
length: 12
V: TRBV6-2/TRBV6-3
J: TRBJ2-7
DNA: TGTGCCAGCAGTAGGATAGTCTACAAGCAGTACTTC
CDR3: CASSRIVYKQYF

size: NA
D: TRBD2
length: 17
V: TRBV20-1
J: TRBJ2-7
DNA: TGCAGTGCTAGAATGAAGGGGCGGGACCAGCGGGAGAACGAGCAGTACTTC
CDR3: CSARMKGRDQRENEQYF

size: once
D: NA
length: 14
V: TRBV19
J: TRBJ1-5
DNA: TGTGCCAGTCTCGCACAGGCCGGCCGTCAGCCCCAGCATTTT
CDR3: CASLAQAGRQPQHF

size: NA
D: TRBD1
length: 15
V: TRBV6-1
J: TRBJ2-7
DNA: TGTGCCAGCAGTGGAACCGAGACAGGGGCTCACAAGCAGTACTTC
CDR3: CASSGTETGAHKQYF

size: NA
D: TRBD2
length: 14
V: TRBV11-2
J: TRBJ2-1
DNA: TGTGCCAGCAGCTCCGGACTAGCGGGGGGGCCGTATTTCTTC
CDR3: CASSSGLAGGPYFF

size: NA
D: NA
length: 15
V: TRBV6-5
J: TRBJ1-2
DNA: TGTGCCAGCACAAGAGATAGCAGGGGTAATTATAGCTACACCTTC
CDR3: CASTRDSRGNYSYTF

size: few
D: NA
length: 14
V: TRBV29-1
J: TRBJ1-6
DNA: TGCAGCGTTGCGGGCCCGTACGGTAATTCACCCCTCCACTTT
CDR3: CSVAGPYGNSPLHF

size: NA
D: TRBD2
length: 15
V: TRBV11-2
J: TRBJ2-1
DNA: TGTGCCGAAGCAGGTAGCGGGGGGGCGGGCAATGAGCAGTTCTTC
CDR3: CAEAGSGGAGNEQFF

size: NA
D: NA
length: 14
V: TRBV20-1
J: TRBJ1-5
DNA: TGCAGCGTCCTCGCGGGTCGGGTCAATCATCCCCAGCATTTT
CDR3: CSVLAGRVNHPQHF

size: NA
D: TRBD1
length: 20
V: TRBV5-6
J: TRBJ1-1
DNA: TGTGCCAGCAACTTGGCGTACCGGGACAGGGGTCCATGGTTTAACACTGAATCTTTCTTT
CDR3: CASNLAYRDRGPWFNTESFF

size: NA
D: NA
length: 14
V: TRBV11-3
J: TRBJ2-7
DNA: TGTGCCAGAAGTACGGGTGGAAAAAACTACGAGCAGTACTTC
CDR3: CARSTGGKNYEQYF

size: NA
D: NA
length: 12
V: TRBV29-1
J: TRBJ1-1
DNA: TGCAGCGTTGTAAGTGGATCCGCTGAAGCTATCTTT
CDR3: CSVVSGSAEAIF

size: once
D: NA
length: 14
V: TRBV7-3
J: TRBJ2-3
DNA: TGTGCTAGCAGCTTAAGTGTTCTTTCAGATACGCAGTATTTT
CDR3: CASSLSVLSDTQYF

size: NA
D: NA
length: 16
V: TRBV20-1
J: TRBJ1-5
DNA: TGCAGAGCTAGAGAGAAGGAAGGGACGAACAATCAGCCCCAGCATTTT
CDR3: CRAREKEGTNNQPQHF

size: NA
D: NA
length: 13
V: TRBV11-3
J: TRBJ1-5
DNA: TGTGCCATCAGTTTAGACCGGGACCAGCCCCAGCATTTT
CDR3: CAISLDRDQPQHF

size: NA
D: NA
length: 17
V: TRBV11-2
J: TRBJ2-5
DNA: TGTGCCAGCAGCTTAGGAGTTAGTCAGTGGGCCGGAGAGACCCAGTACTTC
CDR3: CASSLGVSQWAGETQYF

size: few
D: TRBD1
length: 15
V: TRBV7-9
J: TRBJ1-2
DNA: TGTGCCAGCAGCCTAGGACAGGGGAGCGTCTATGGCTACACCTTC
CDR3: CASSLGQGSVYGYTF

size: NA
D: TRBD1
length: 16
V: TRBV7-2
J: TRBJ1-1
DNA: TGTGCCTGCAGCTTCCTGATTGGGACAGGGTTCAATGAAGCTTTCTTT
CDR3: CACSFLIGTGFNEAFF

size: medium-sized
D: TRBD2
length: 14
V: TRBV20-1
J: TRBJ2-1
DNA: TGCAGTGCCCCCGGACTAGCCTCCTACAATGAGCAGTTCTTC
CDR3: CSAPGLASYNEQFF